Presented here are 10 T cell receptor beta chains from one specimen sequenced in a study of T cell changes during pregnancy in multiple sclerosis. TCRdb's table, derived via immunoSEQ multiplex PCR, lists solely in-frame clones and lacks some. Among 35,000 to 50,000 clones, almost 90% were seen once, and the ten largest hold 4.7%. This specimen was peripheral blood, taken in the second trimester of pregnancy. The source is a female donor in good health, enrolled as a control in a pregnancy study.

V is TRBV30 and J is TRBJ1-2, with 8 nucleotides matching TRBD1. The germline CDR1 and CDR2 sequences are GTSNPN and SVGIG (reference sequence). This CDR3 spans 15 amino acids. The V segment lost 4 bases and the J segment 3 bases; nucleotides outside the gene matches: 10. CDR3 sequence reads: CAWTFSAGGYYGYTF. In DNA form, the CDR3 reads TGTGCCTGGACCTTCTCGGCAGGGGGCTACTATGGCTACACCTTC.

This CDR3 reads CASSAQGLSNQPQHF. CDR3 nucleotides: TGTGCCAGCAGTGCCCAGGGACTTAGCAATCAGCCCCAGCATTTT. The chain recombines TRBV6-1 with TRBJ1-5, with D tentatively TRBD1 (5 bases). The V end was cut by 4 bases, the J end by 0 bases, with 10 bases between. The CDR3 is made up of 15 amino acids. The germline V gene encodes CDR1 MNHNS and CDR2 SASEGT.

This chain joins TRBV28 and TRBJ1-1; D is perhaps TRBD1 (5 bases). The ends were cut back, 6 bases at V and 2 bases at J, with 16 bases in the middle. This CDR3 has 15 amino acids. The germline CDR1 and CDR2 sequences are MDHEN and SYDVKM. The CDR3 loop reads CASSHRVTGNTEAFF. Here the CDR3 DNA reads TGTGCCAGCAGCCATCGGGTCACAGGCAACACTGAAGCTTTCTTT. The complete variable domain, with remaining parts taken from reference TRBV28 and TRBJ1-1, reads DVKVTQSSRYLVKRTGEKVFLECVQDMDHENMFWYRQDPGLGLRLIYFSYDVKMKEKGDIPEGYSVSREKKERFSLILESASTNQTSMYLCASSHRVTGNTEAFFGQGTRLTVV.

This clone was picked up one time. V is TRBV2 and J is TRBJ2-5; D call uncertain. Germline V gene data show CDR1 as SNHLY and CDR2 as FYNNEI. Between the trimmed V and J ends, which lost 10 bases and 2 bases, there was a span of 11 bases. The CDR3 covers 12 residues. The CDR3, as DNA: TGTGCCACCTCCGTCGGTCAAGAGACCCAGTACTTC. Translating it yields CATSVGQETQYF.

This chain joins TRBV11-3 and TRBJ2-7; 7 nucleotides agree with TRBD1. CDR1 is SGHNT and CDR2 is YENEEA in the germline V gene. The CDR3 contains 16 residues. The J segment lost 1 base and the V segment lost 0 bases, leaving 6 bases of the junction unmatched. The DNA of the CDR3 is TGTGCCAGCAGCTTAGACGGGACAGCTAATTCCTACGAGCAGTACTTC. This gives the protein CASSLDGTANSYEQYF.

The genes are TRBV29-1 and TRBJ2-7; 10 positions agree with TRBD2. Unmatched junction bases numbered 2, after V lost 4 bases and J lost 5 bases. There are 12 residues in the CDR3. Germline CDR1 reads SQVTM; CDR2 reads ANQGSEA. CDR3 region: CSVAGLANEQYF. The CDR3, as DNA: TGCAGCGTTGCGGGACTAGCGAACGAGCAGTACTTC.

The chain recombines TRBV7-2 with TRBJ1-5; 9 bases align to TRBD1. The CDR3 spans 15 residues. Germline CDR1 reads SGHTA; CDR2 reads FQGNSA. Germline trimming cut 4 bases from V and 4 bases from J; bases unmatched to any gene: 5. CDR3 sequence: CASSYRTGENQPQHF. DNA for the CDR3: TGTGCCAGCAGCTACCGGACAGGGGAGAATCAGCCCCAGCATTTT.

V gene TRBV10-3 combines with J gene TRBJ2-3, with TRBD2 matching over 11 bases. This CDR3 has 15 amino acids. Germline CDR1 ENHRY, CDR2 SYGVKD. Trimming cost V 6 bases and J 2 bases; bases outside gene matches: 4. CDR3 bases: TGTGCCATCAGCGAACTAGCGGGAGCCACAGATACGCAGTATTTT. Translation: CAISELAGATDTQYF.

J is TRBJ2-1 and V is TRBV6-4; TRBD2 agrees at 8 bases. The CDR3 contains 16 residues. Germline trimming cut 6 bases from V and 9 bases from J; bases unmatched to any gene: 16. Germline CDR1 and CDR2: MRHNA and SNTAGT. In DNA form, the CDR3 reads TGTGCCAGCAGCCCGTTCGGACTAGCACGCGGAAGTGAGCAGTTCTTC. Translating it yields CASSPFGLARGSEQFF.

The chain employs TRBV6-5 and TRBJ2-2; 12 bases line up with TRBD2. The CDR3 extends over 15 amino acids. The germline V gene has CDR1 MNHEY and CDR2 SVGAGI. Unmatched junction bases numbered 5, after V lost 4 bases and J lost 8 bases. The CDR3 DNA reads TGTGCCAGCAGTTGGACTAGCGGGATTGGTGGGGAGCTGTTTTTT. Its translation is CASSWTSGIGGELFF.